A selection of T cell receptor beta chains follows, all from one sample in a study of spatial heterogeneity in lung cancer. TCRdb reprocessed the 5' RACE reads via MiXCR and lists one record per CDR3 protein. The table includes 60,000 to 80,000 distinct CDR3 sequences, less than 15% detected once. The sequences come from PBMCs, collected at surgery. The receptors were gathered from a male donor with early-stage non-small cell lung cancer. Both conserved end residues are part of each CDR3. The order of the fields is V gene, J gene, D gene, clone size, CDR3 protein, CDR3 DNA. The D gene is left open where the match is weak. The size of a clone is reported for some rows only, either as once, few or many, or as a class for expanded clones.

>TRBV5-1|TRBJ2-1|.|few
CASSILGQSYNEQFF
TGCGCCAGCAGCATCTTAGGACAGTCTTACAATGAGCAGTTCTTC
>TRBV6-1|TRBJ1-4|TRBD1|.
CASRQLERGRIEKLFF
TGTGCCAGCAGGCAATTGGAGAGGGGGCGAATTGAAAAACTGTTTTTT
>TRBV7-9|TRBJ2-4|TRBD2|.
CASSLIGGLARGTAKNIQYF
TGTGCCAGCAGCTTGATCGGTGGACTAGCGAGGGGGACGGCCAAAAACATTCAGTACTTC
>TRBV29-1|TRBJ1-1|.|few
CSAAGRTEAFF
TGCAGCGCCGCTGGGAGGACTGAAGCTTTCTTT
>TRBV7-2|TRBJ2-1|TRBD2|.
CASSSGTSGWYNEQFF
TGTGCCAGCAGCTCCGGGACTAGCGGGTGGTACAATGAGCAGTTCTTC
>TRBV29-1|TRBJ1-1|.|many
CSVVGREDTEAFF
TGCAGCGTTGTGGGCAGGGAGGACACTGAAGCTTTCTTT
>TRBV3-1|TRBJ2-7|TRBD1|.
CASSWTGLGEQYF
TGTGCCAGCAGCTGGACAGGGTTGGGGGAGCAGTACTTC
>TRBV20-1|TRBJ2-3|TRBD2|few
CSAVTSGRATSTDTQYF
TGCAGTGCCGTCACTAGCGGGAGGGCTACTAGCACAGATACGCAGTATTTT
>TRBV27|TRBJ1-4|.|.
CASSVYSPTNEKLFF
TGTGCCAGCAGTGTATACAGTCCAACTAATGAAAAACTGTTTTTT
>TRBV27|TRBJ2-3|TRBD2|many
CASSFSAGGSDTQYF
TGTGCCAGCAGTTTCTCAGCGGGAGGGTCAGATACGCAGTATTTT
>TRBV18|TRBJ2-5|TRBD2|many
CASSSLTSGETQYF
TGTGCCAGCTCATCTTTGACTAGCGGAGAGACCCAGTACTTC
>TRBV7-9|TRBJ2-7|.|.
CASSFLGTSYEQYF
TGTGCCAGCAGCTTCTTGGGGACAAGCTACGAGCAGTACTTC
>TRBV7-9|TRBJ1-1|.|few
CASSSQGSDTEAFF
TGTGCCAGCAGCTCGCAGGGAAGTGACACTGAAGCTTTCTTT
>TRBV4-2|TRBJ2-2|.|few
CASSWTLNTGELFF
TGTGCCAGCAGCTGGACCCTGAACACCGGGGAGCTGTTTTTT
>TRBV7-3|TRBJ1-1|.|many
CASSLRMNTEAFF
TGTGCCAGCAGCTTGCGAATGAACACTGAAGCTTTCTTT
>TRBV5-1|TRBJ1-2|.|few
CASSLDWEYGYTF
TGCGCCAGCAGCTTGGATTGGGAGTATGGCTACACCTTC
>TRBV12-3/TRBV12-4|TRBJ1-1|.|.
CASSFRTDSEAFF
TGTGCCAGCAGTTTTAGGACGGACTCTGAAGCTTTCTTT
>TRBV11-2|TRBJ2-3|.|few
CASSLGYGEEDTQYF
TGTGCCAGCAGCTTAGGCTATGGCGAGGAGGATACGCAGTATTTT
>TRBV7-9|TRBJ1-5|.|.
CASSLREIPQPQHF
TGTGCCAGCAGCTTAAGAGAAATTCCTCAGCCCCAGCATTTT
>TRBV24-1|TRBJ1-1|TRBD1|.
CATSPPDRGLNTEAFF
TGTGCCACCAGTCCCCCGGACAGGGGCTTGAACACTGAAGCTTTCTTT
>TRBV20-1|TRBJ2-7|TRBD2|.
CSAKRRLAGENEQYF
TGCAGTGCAAAACGGAGACTAGCGGGAGAGAACGAGCAGTACTTC
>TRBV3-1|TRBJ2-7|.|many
CASSQLSREQYF
TGTGCCAGCAGCCAACTCTCTCGAGAGCAGTACTTC
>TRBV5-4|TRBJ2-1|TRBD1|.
CASRPPGQGLIEQFF
TGTGCCAGCAGGCCGCCGGGACAGGGTTTAATTGAGCAGTTCTTC
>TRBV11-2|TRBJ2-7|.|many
CASSLKRTAYEQYF
TGTGCCAGCAGCTTAAAGCGGACCGCCTACGAGCAGTACTTC
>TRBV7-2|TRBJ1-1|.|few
CASSLGLEGGTEAFF
TGTGCCAGCAGCTTAGGTCTAGAAGGAGGGACTGAAGCTTTCTTT
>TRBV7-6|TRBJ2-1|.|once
CASSLVSPDGSSYNEQFF
TGTGCCAGCAGCTTAGTGTCCCCAGACGGGAGCTCCTACAATGAGCAGTTCTTC
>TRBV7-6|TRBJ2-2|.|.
CASGRQALDTGELFF
TGTGCCAGCGGAAGACAGGCTCTGGACACCGGGGAGCTGTTTTTT
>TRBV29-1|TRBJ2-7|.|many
CSVEGAGRAYEQYF
TGCAGCGTTGAAGGGGCAGGTCGGGCCTACGAGCAGTACTTC
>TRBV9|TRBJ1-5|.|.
CASSVGNDQPQHF
TGTGCCAGCAGCGTAGGGAACGATCAGCCCCAGCATTTT
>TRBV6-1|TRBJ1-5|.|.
CASSPGTAYQPQHF
TGTGCCAGCAGCCCCGGGACGGCTTATCAGCCCCAGCATTTT
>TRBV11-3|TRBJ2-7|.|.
CASSSRTYEQYF
TGTGCCAGCAGCTCCCGGACCTACGAGCAGTACTTC
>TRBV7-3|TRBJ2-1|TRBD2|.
CASSPGGLAGYNEQFF
TGTGCCAGCAGCCCAGGGGGACTAGCGGGGTACAATGAGCAGTTCTTC
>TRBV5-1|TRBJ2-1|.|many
CATSASVSSYNEQFF
TGCGCCACCTCGGCAAGCGTGAGCTCCTACAATGAGCAGTTCTTC
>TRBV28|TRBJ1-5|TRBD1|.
CASRWTGGIQPQHF
TGTGCCAGCAGATGGACAGGGGGTATTCAGCCCCAGCATTTT
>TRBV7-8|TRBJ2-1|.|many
CASRPARGSYNEQFF
TGTGCCAGCAGACCAGCACGGGGCTCCTACAATGAGCAGTTCTTC
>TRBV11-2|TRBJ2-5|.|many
CASSLDSAGGETQYF
TGTGCCAGCAGCTTAGATTCTGCAGGGGGGGAGACCCAGTACTTC
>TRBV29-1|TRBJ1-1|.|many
CSVDRLNTEAFF
TGCAGCGTTGACAGATTGAACACTGAAGCTTTCTTT
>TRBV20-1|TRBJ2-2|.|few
CSATRPAGATGELFF
TGCAGTGCTACCCGCCCAGCGGGTGCCACCGGGGAGCTGTTTTTT
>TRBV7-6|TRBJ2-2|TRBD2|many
CASSISGRVPGELFF
TGTGCCAGCAGCATTAGCGGGAGAGTCCCCGGGGAGCTGTTTTTT
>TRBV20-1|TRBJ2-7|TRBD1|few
CSARTDRDDYEQYF
TGCAGTGCTAGAACGGACAGGGATGACTACGAGCAGTACTTC
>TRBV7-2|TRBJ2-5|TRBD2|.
CASSSSGRFSQETQYF
TGTGCCAGCAGCTCTAGCGGGAGATTTTCCCAAGAGACCCAGTACTTC
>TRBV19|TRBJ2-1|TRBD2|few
CASTPPQAGGPSYNEQFF
TGTGCCAGTACCCCTCCGCAGGCGGGAGGGCCCTCCTACAATGAGCAGTTCTTC
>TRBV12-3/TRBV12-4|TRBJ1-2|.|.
CASSYTRLDYTF
TGTGCCAGCAGTTATACCAGATTGGACTACACCTTC
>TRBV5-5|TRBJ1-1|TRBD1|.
CASSLVQGDAFF
TGTGCCAGCAGCTTGGTGCAGGGGGACGCTTTCTTT
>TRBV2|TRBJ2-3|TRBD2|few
CASSEPAGVTDTQYF
TGTGCCAGCAGTGAACCAGCGGGAGTTACAGATACGCAGTATTTT
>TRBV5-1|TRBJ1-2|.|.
CASSLDTDYGYTF
TGCGCCAGCAGCTTGGACACGGACTATGGCTACACCTTC
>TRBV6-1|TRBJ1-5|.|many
CASKLWDPNQPQHF
TGTGCCAGCAAGTTGTGGGACCCTAATCAGCCCCAGCATTTT